This paragraph covers one TCR beta chain sequence. The data originate from a study of blood T cell repertoires in COVID-19. Study details: Samples taken during acute and convalescent COVID-19 were collected in the United States, Italy and Spain. The cDNA or gDNA used as material had been derived from T cells, B-cell-depleted T cells, or PBMCs.

The V gene lost 4 bases and the J gene lost 4 bases, with 14 bases spanning the gap. CDR1 and CDR2 from the germline V gene are SGHTA and FQGNSA. The CDR3 consists of 15 residues. Original processing notes: Estimation of nucleated cell counts was performed using reference gene primer amplification. Repertoires were generated with immunoSEQ multiplex PCR, while TCRdb's copy carries only in-frame clones and drops some. V, J and clone size are those of that table, while D and trimming were read from the DNA. This table has just over 150,000 clones, 80% appearing once. This clonotype was obtained from a man in his 60s with acute or convalescent COVID-19. Sequenced material: peripheral blood. The V call is TRBV7-2, the J call TRBJ1-3, with D perhaps TRBD1 (6 bases). CDR3 DNA sequence: TGTGCCAGCAGCTCAACCAGGGGAAGAGGAAACACCATATATTTT. Translation: CASSSTRGRGNTIYF.